A selection of T cell receptor beta chains follows, all from one sample in a study of CD8 T cells in Susac syndrome. One entry per CDR3 protein, called by TCRdb with MiXCR from the immunoSEQ multiplex PCR reads. Of 330,000 or so distinct CDR3 sequences listed, 70% to 90% are singletons. Sequencing was carried out using CD8+ T cells from PBMCs. The origin of the receptors is a human donor with multiple sclerosis. Both conserved end residues are part of each CDR3. Fields, in order: CDR3 protein, CDR3 DNA, J gene, V gene, D gene, clone size. A D gene is named only where the DNA matches it firmly. Where a row states a size, it is once, few, many or the class of an expanded clone; other rows omit it.

CDR3: CASSLLLGSGYNEQFF; DNA: TGTGCCAGCAGCCTCCTTTTAGGGAGCGGCTACAATGAGCAGTTCTTC; J: TRBJ2-1; V: TRBV4-2; D: -; size: -
CDR3: CSVFEGYEQYF; DNA: TGCAGCGTTTTCGAGGGCTACGAGCAGTACTTC; J: TRBJ2-7; V: TRBV29-1; D: -; size: -
CDR3: CATRPTSTNEQFF; DNA: TGTGCCACCAGGCCGACTAGCACCAATGAGCAGTTCTTC; J: TRBJ2-1; V: TRBV15; D: TRBD2; size: -
CDR3: CAWSGGTNTGELFF; DNA: TGTGCCTGGAGTGGAGGAACGAACACCGGGGAGCTGTTTTTT; J: TRBJ2-2; V: TRBV30; D: -; size: -
CDR3: CASSLEGPYGYTF; DNA: TGTGCCAGCAGTTTAGAGGGCCCCTATGGCTACACCTTC; J: TRBJ1-2; V: TRBV12-3/TRBV12-4; D: -; size: -
CDR3: CASSYSGANVLTF; DNA: TGTGCCAGCAGTTACTCCGGGGCCAACGTCCTGACTTTC; J: TRBJ2-6; V: TRBV6-2/TRBV6-3; D: -; size: few
CDR3: CSATSREGNEQFF; DNA: TGCAGTGCTACATCGCGGGAGGGTAATGAGCAGTTCTTC; J: TRBJ2-1; V: TRBV20-1; D: TRBD2; size: -
CDR3: CASSLRVGELFF; DNA: TGTGCCAGCAGTCTCCGAGTCGGGGAGCTGTTTTTT; J: TRBJ2-2; V: TRBV25-1; D: -; size: -
CDR3: CASSGHGSANEKLFF; DNA: TGTGCCAGCAGTGGGCATGGGTCGGCCAATGAAAAACTGTTTTTT; J: TRBJ1-4; V: TRBV25-1; D: -; size: -
CDR3: CASSPQAGELFF; DNA: TGTGCCAGCAGTCCACAGGCCGGGGAGCTGTTTTTT; J: TRBJ2-2; V: TRBV28; D: -; size: -
CDR3: CSASNFWDPLQETQYF; DNA: TGCAGTGCTAGTAACTTTTGGGACCCGCTGCAAGAGACCCAGTACTTC; J: TRBJ2-5; V: TRBV20-1; D: -; size: -
CDR3: CAISLGYNEQFF; DNA: TGTGCCATCTCGCTAGGGTACAATGAGCAGTTCTTC; J: TRBJ2-1; V: TRBV10-3; D: -; size: -
CDR3: CASRRTGTREQYF; DNA: TGTGCCAGCAGACGCACCGGGACTAGGGAGCAGTACTTC; J: TRBJ2-7; V: TRBV28; D: TRBD2; size: -
CDR3: CASNSLGGNTEAFF; DNA: TGTGCCAGCAATTCCCTCGGGGGTAACACTGAAGCTTTCTTT; J: TRBJ1-1; V: TRBV27; D: -; size: -
CDR3: CASSDAGGTYNEQFF; DNA: TGTGCCAGCAGTGATGCGGGAGGAACCTACAATGAGCAGTTCTTC; J: TRBJ2-1; V: TRBV6-4; D: TRBD2; size: -
CDR3: CATSATGTAYEQYF; DNA: TGTGCCACCAGTGCTACCGGGACAGCTTACGAGCAGTACTTC; J: TRBJ2-7; V: TRBV24-1; D: TRBD1; size: once
CDR3: CSANAGTANTIYF; DNA: TGCAGTGCCAATGCAGGGACAGCGAACACCATATATTTT; J: TRBJ1-3; V: TRBV20-1; D: TRBD1; size: -
CDR3: CASRAGVDGNTEAFF; DNA: TGTGCCAGCAGGGCAGGGGTGGATGGGAACACTGAAGCTTTCTTT; J: TRBJ1-1; V: TRBV6-4; D: -; size: -
CDR3: CASSVEGLADYNEQFF; DNA: TGTGCCAGCAGTGTCGAGGGACTAGCGGATTACAATGAGCAGTTCTTC; J: TRBJ2-1; V: TRBV6-1; D: TRBD2; size: -
CDR3: CASSQARSREQSF; DNA: TGCGCCAGCAGCCAAGCCCGGAGTCGTGAGCAGTCCTTC; J: TRBJ2-1; V: TRBV4-1; D: -; size: -
CDR3: CAGSPAGTIQFF; DNA: TGTGCCGGCAGTCCAGCCGGGACTATCCAGTTCTTC; J: TRBJ2-1; V: TRBV12-3/TRBV12-4; D: TRBD2; size: -
CDR3: CASRGGGDSYEQYF; DNA: TGTGCCAGCCGCGGTGGCGGGGATTCCTACGAGCAGTACTTC; J: TRBJ2-7; V: TRBV6-5; D: -; size: once
CDR3: CASSWGQGFEQYF; DNA: TGTGCCAGCTCGTGGGGACAGGGGTTCGAGCAGTACTTC; J: TRBJ2-7; V: TRBV19; D: TRBD1; size: -
CDR3: CASSLGRSNGEQYF; DNA: TGTGCCAGCAGCCTTGGTAGGTCCAATGGCGAGCAGTACTTC; J: TRBJ2-7; V: TRBV7-9; D: -; size: few
CDR3: CASSPWTSSPDTQYF; DNA: TGTGCCAGCAGCCCTTGGACTAGCAGTCCAGATACGCAGTATTTT; J: TRBJ2-3; V: TRBV7-2; D: TRBD2; size: -
CDR3: CASSSLTSVGYEQYF; DNA: TGTGCCAGCAGTTCCCTGACTAGCGTGGGCTACGAGCAGTACTTC; J: TRBJ2-7; V: TRBV28; D: TRBD2; size: -
CDR3: CASSQVRTGGQPQHF; DNA: TGCGCCAGCAGCCAAGTTCGGACAGGAGGTCAGCCCCAGCATTTT; J: TRBJ1-5; V: TRBV4-1; D: TRBD1; size: once
CDR3: CASSLGMENTGELFF; DNA: TGTGCCAGCAGTTTAGGGATGGAGAACACCGGGGAGCTGTTTTTT; J: TRBJ2-2; V: TRBV28; D: -; size: -
CDR3: CASSSGLAGGTYEQYF; DNA: TGTGCCAGCAGCTCGGGACTAGCGGGAGGAACCTACGAGCAGTACTTC; J: TRBJ2-7; V: TRBV9; D: TRBD2; size: -
CDR3: CASSTGLAGSEQYF; DNA: TGTGCCAGCAGTACGGGACTAGCGGGAAGCGAGCAGTACTTC; J: TRBJ2-7; V: TRBV28; D: TRBD2; size: -
CDR3: CASSLDRGEETQYF; DNA: TGTGCCAGCAGCCTCGACAGGGGGGAAGAGACCCAGTACTTC; J: TRBJ2-5; V: TRBV27; D: TRBD1; size: -
CDR3: CASNTDRMNTEAFF; DNA: TGTGCCAGCAACACGGACAGGATGAACACTGAAGCTTTCTTT; J: TRBJ1-1; V: TRBV6-2/TRBV6-3; D: TRBD1; size: once
CDR3: CASSYGSTDTQYF; DNA: TGTGCCAGCAGCTACGGGAGCACAGATACGCAGTATTTT; J: TRBJ2-3; V: TRBV6-5; D: -; size: -
CDR3: CASSGTSLVYGYTF; DNA: TGTGCCAGCAGTGGGACATCACTTGTCTATGGCTACACCTTC; J: TRBJ1-2; V: TRBV28; D: -; size: -
CDR3: CASSLMGVGYTF; DNA: TGTGCCAGCAGTTTAATGGGAGTTGGCTACACCTTC; J: TRBJ1-2; V: TRBV12-3/TRBV12-4; D: -; size: -
CDR3: CASSAPSPGDSMGTDTQYF; DNA: TGTGCCAGCAGCGCACCATCCCCGGGGGATTCAATGGGCACAGATACGCAGTATTTT; J: TRBJ2-3; V: TRBV7-9; D: -; size: once
CDR3: CASSLEGRGETQYF; DNA: TGTGCCAGCAGCTTGGAAGGCCGAGGGGAGACCCAGTACTTC; J: TRBJ2-5; V: TRBV5-8; D: -; size: -
CDR3: CATSRTASGELFF; DNA: TGTGCCACCAGCAGGACGGCATCCGGGGAGCTGTTTTTT; J: TRBJ2-2; V: TRBV15; D: -; size: -